Listed below are T cell receptor beta chains from one sample, sequenced in a study of CD8 T cells in ankylosing spondylitis. TCRdb used MiXCR to reprocess the 5' RACE reads, holding one entry per CDR3 protein. The sample records some 140,000 distinct CDR3 sequences, 6.5% to 8.5% being singletons. Sequencing input: synovial fluid, either unsorted or a sorted T cell fraction (not recorded which). These receptors were collected from a male donor with ankylosing spondylitis. CDR3s include the opening cysteine and the closing phenylalanine or tryptophan. D genes are given only for firm matches. For some rows the clone size is stated as once, few or many, or as a class when expanded; others skip it.

j_call: TRBJ2-7; v_call: TRBV4-1; d_call: TRBD1; clone_size: many; cdr3_aa: CASSRERDRGYEQYF; cdr3_nt: TGCGCCAGCAGCCGGGAACGGGACAGGGGGTACGAGCAGTACTTC
j_call: TRBJ2-3; v_call: TRBV7-9; d_call: TRBD2; clone_size: many; cdr3_aa: CASSLGLAGMTDTQYF; cdr3_nt: TGTGCCAGCAGCTTGGGACTAGCGGGAATGACAGATACGCAGTATTTT
j_call: TRBJ2-3; v_call: TRBV20-1; d_call: -; clone_size: many; cdr3_aa: CSAARQYLTDTQYF; cdr3_nt: TGCAGTGCTGCCCGGCAGTACCTCACAGATACGCAGTATTTT
j_call: TRBJ2-7; v_call: TRBV20-1; d_call: -; clone_size: many; cdr3_aa: CSARDLGRALREQYF; cdr3_nt: TGCAGTGCTAGAGATCTTGGCAGGGCTTTGCGTGAGCAGTACTTC
j_call: TRBJ1-6; v_call: TRBV15; d_call: -; clone_size: few; cdr3_aa: CATSRGTGAEGSPLHF; cdr3_nt: TGTGCCACCAGCAGAGGGACCGGGGCTGAGGGTTCACCCCTCCACTTT
j_call: TRBJ2-5; v_call: TRBV7-8; d_call: TRBD2; clone_size: few; cdr3_aa: CASRTAGGPETQYF; cdr3_nt: TGTGCCAGCAGGACGGCGGGAGGGCCAGAGACCCAGTACTTC
j_call: TRBJ2-7; v_call: TRBV28; d_call: -; clone_size: many; cdr3_aa: CASSHQGLEQYF; cdr3_nt: TGTGCCAGCAGCCATCAGGGGCTCGAGCAGTACTTC
j_call: TRBJ1-1; v_call: TRBV6-1; d_call: -; clone_size: -; cdr3_aa: CASSQGRSGNTEAFF; cdr3_nt: TGTGCCAGCAGCCAGGGTCGATCAGGGAACACTGAAGCTTTCTTT
j_call: TRBJ2-3; v_call: TRBV28; d_call: -; clone_size: few; cdr3_aa: CASSFVAGTDTQYF; cdr3_nt: TGTGCCAGCAGTTTCGTCGCCGGCACAGATACGCAGTATTTT
j_call: TRBJ2-3; v_call: TRBV6-4; d_call: TRBD1; clone_size: -; cdr3_aa: CASSERGGQGGDTQYF; cdr3_nt: TGTGCCAGCAGTGAGAGAGGGGGACAGGGAGGAGATACGCAGTATTTT
j_call: TRBJ2-7; v_call: TRBV29-1; d_call: -; clone_size: -; cdr3_aa: CSVAITLGHEQYF; cdr3_nt: TGCAGCGTTGCGATAACGTTAGGCCACGAGCAGTACTTC
j_call: TRBJ2-7; v_call: TRBV12-3/TRBV12-4; d_call: -; clone_size: -; cdr3_aa: CASSFGGGTYEQYF; cdr3_nt: TGTGCCAGCAGTTTTGGCGGAGGGACCTACGAGCAGTACTTC
j_call: TRBJ2-6; v_call: TRBV9; d_call: TRBD1; clone_size: -; cdr3_aa: CASSVAPTGASGANVLTF; cdr3_nt: TGTGCCAGCAGCGTAGCTCCCACAGGGGCTTCTGGGGCCAACGTCCTGACTTTC
j_call: TRBJ2-2; v_call: TRBV5-1; d_call: -; clone_size: many; cdr3_aa: CASSGHRDVNTGELFF; cdr3_nt: TGCGCCAGCAGCGGTCACCGGGATGTGAACACCGGGGAGCTGTTTTTT
j_call: TRBJ2-4; v_call: TRBV12-3/TRBV12-4; d_call: -; clone_size: few; cdr3_aa: CASSTSEGAKNIQYF; cdr3_nt: TGTGCCAGCAGTACGTCCGAGGGGGCCAAAAACATTCAGTACTTC
j_call: TRBJ1-2; v_call: TRBV7-2; d_call: -; clone_size: -; cdr3_aa: CASSLGIPGNYGYTF; cdr3_nt: TGTGCCAGCAGCTTAGGGATTCCAGGGAACTATGGCTACACCTTC
j_call: TRBJ2-7; v_call: TRBV4-1; d_call: TRBD1; clone_size: few; cdr3_aa: CASSWDRFYEQYF; cdr3_nt: TGCGCCAGCAGCTGGGACAGATTCTACGAGCAGTACTTC
j_call: TRBJ2-7; v_call: TRBV15; d_call: TRBD2; clone_size: many; cdr3_aa: CATSRETGGAYEQYF; cdr3_nt: TGTGCCACCAGCAGAGAGACGGGGGGGGCCTACGAGCAGTACTTC
j_call: TRBJ1-1; v_call: TRBV15; d_call: -; clone_size: -; cdr3_aa: CATSYRVDTEAFF; cdr3_nt: TGTGCCACCAGCTATAGGGTGGACACTGAAGCTTTCTTT
j_call: TRBJ2-1; v_call: TRBV10-2; d_call: TRBD2; clone_size: -; cdr3_aa: CASSFHKLAPSSYNEQFF; cdr3_nt: TGCGCCAGCAGTTTCCACAAACTAGCGCCTAGCTCCTACAATGAGCAGTTCTTC
j_call: TRBJ1-1; v_call: TRBV11-2; d_call: -; clone_size: -; cdr3_aa: CASSPRQEIYTEAFF; cdr3_nt: TGTGCCAGCAGCCCCAGGCAGGAAATTTACACTGAAGCTTTCTTT
j_call: TRBJ2-3; v_call: TRBV10-3; d_call: -; clone_size: few; cdr3_aa: CAISESPFRGDTQYF; cdr3_nt: TGTGCCATCAGTGAGTCCCCCTTTCGAGGGGATACGCAGTATTTT
j_call: TRBJ2-3; v_call: TRBV20-1; d_call: -; clone_size: -; cdr3_aa: CSAGGGRGTDTQYF; cdr3_nt: TGCAGTGCTGGGGGGGGCAGGGGCACAGATACGCAGTATTTT
j_call: TRBJ1-3; v_call: TRBV5-6; d_call: -; clone_size: -; cdr3_aa: CAMGPGLVPSGNTIYF; cdr3_nt: TGTGCCATGGGCCCCGGGCTAGTCCCTTCCGGAAACACCATATATTTT
j_call: TRBJ2-7; v_call: TRBV5-1; d_call: TRBD1; clone_size: few; cdr3_aa: CASRLAGTDYTVTREQYF; cdr3_nt: TGCGCCAGCAGACTTGCCGGGACAGATTACACCGTGACCCGCGAGCAGTACTTC
j_call: TRBJ1-1; v_call: TRBV6-4; d_call: TRBD1; clone_size: -; cdr3_aa: CASSDGTGATEAFF; cdr3_nt: TGTGCCAGCAGTGACGGGACAGGGGCCACTGAAGCTTTCTTT
j_call: TRBJ2-2; v_call: TRBV4-3; d_call: -; clone_size: many; cdr3_aa: CASSQGLRAGELFF; cdr3_nt: TGCGCCAGCAGCCAAGGCCTGAGGGCCGGGGAGCTGTTTTTT
j_call: TRBJ2-3; v_call: TRBV4-3; d_call: -; clone_size: -; cdr3_aa: CASSQDQFTDTQYF; cdr3_nt: TGCGCCAGCAGCCAAGATCAGTTCACAGATACGCAGTATTTT
j_call: TRBJ2-5; v_call: TRBV20-1; d_call: TRBD1; clone_size: -; cdr3_aa: CSASNWDRGETQYF; cdr3_nt: TGCAGTGCAAGTAACTGGGACAGGGGAGAGACCCAGTACTTC
j_call: TRBJ1-2; v_call: TRBV30; d_call: -; clone_size: few; cdr3_aa: CAWSPNYGYTF; cdr3_nt: TGTGCCTGGAGTCCAAACTATGGCTACACCTTC
j_call: TRBJ2-7; v_call: TRBV12-3/TRBV12-4; d_call: -; clone_size: -; cdr3_aa: CASSFSGKPSYEQYF; cdr3_nt: TGTGCCAGCAGCTTTAGCGGTAAGCCCTCCTACGAGCAGTACTTC
j_call: TRBJ2-6; v_call: TRBV4-1; d_call: TRBD1; clone_size: many; cdr3_aa: CASSQGAGTGDGANVLTF; cdr3_nt: TGCGCCAGCAGCCAAGGGGCCGGGACAGGGGACGGGGCCAACGTCCTGACTTTC
j_call: TRBJ1-2; v_call: TRBV12-3/TRBV12-4; d_call: -; clone_size: many; cdr3_aa: CASNLRGDYGYTF; cdr3_nt: TGTGCCAGCAATTTGAGGGGGGATTATGGCTACACCTTC
j_call: TRBJ2-1; v_call: TRBV2; d_call: -; clone_size: -; cdr3_aa: CASSVEFYNEQFF; cdr3_nt: TGTGCCAGCAGTGTGGAGTTCTACAATGAGCAGTTCTTC
j_call: TRBJ1-5; v_call: TRBV28; d_call: TRBD1; clone_size: many; cdr3_aa: CASSPGTGEKPQHF; cdr3_nt: TGTGCCAGCAGTCCGGGGACAGGTGAGAAGCCCCAGCATTTT
j_call: TRBJ1-5; v_call: TRBV15; d_call: -; clone_size: many; cdr3_aa: CATSFGRDTGQPQHF; cdr3_nt: TGTGCCACCAGCTTTGGCCGGGACACCGGGCAGCCCCAGCATTTT
j_call: TRBJ2-7; v_call: TRBV20-1; d_call: TRBD2; clone_size: few; cdr3_aa: CSARQGASGYEQYF; cdr3_nt: TGCAGTGCTAGACAAGGGGCTAGCGGCTACGAGCAGTACTTC
j_call: TRBJ1-5; v_call: TRBV2; d_call: -; clone_size: many; cdr3_aa: CASSEAVSNQPQHF; cdr3_nt: TGTGCCAGCAGTGAGGCGGTTAGCAATCAGCCCCAGCATTTT
j_call: TRBJ2-3; v_call: TRBV4-3; d_call: TRBD2; clone_size: many; cdr3_aa: CASSQGVSGVSSTDTQYF; cdr3_nt: TGCGCCAGCAGCCAAGGGGTGAGCGGGGTATCTAGCACAGATACGCAGTATTTT
j_call: TRBJ2-7; v_call: TRBV2; d_call: TRBD1; clone_size: -; cdr3_aa: CASSGQGTYEQYF; cdr3_nt: TGTGCCAGCAGCGGACAGGGGACCTACGAGCAGTACTTC
j_call: TRBJ1-1; v_call: TRBV5-5; d_call: -; clone_size: few; cdr3_aa: CASSYTGNTEAFF; cdr3_nt: TGTGCCAGCAGCTATACAGGGAACACTGAAGCTTTCTTT
j_call: TRBJ2-1; v_call: TRBV20-1; d_call: TRBD1; clone_size: -; cdr3_aa: CSARDRVTGEQFF; cdr3_nt: TGCAGTGCTAGGGACAGGGTTACGGGTGAGCAGTTCTTC
j_call: TRBJ1-2; v_call: TRBV6-5; d_call: TRBD1; clone_size: few; cdr3_aa: CASSLLQGGGYTF; cdr3_nt: TGTGCCAGCAGTCTACTCCAGGGGGGTGGCTACACCTTC
j_call: TRBJ2-7; v_call: TRBV2; d_call: TRBD2; clone_size: many; cdr3_aa: CASSVTSGGTYEQYF; cdr3_nt: TGTGCCAGCAGTGTGACTAGCGGGGGAACCTACGAGCAGTACTTC
j_call: TRBJ2-1; v_call: TRBV28; d_call: -; clone_size: many; cdr3_aa: CASRTGTAHQNNEQFF; cdr3_nt: TGTGCCAGCAGAACGGGGACCGCCCACCAAAACAATGAGCAGTTCTTC
j_call: TRBJ1-1; v_call: TRBV15; d_call: -; clone_size: many; cdr3_aa: CATSKGSTEMNTEAFF; cdr3_nt: TGTGCCACCAGCAAGGGAAGTACGGAGATGAACACTGAAGCTTTCTTT
j_call: TRBJ2-2; v_call: TRBV5-1; d_call: TRBD2; clone_size: many; cdr3_aa: CASSLAGANTGELFF; cdr3_nt: TGCGCCAGCAGCTTAGCGGGAGCGAACACCGGGGAGCTGTTTTTT
j_call: TRBJ2-7; v_call: TRBV2; d_call: -; clone_size: many; cdr3_aa: CASQYGDEQYF; cdr3_nt: TGTGCCAGCCAGTATGGCGACGAGCAGTACTTC
j_call: TRBJ2-7; v_call: TRBV20-1; d_call: -; clone_size: -; cdr3_aa: CSAISVLGAVGF; cdr3_nt: TGCAGTGCTATTTCGGTGCTCGGAGCCGTGGGCTTC
j_call: TRBJ2-1; v_call: TRBV24-1; d_call: TRBD1; clone_size: many; cdr3_aa: CATSDESRTGRNEQFF; cdr3_nt: TGTGCCACCAGTGATGAATCGCGGACAGGGCGGAATGAGCAGTTCTTC
j_call: TRBJ1-1; v_call: TRBV5-6; d_call: -; clone_size: many; cdr3_aa: CASSLGGITEAFF; cdr3_nt: TGTGCCAGCAGCTTGGGAGGGATCACTGAAGCTTTCTTT
j_call: TRBJ1-2; v_call: TRBV30; d_call: -; clone_size: few; cdr3_aa: CAWKLWGASANYGYTF; cdr3_nt: TGTGCCTGGAAACTGTGGGGAGCCTCTGCTAACTATGGCTACACCTTC
j_call: TRBJ1-6; v_call: TRBV7-2; d_call: -; clone_size: many; cdr3_aa: CASSLKGSYNSPLHF; cdr3_nt: TGTGCCAGCAGCTTAAAGGGGTCCTATAATTCACCCCTCCACTTT
j_call: TRBJ2-5; v_call: TRBV27; d_call: -; clone_size: many; cdr3_aa: CASSSGGLAQYF; cdr3_nt: TGTGCCAGCAGTTCGGGCGGATTGGCCCAGTACTTC
j_call: TRBJ1-5; v_call: TRBV12-3/TRBV12-4; d_call: -; clone_size: many; cdr3_aa: CASSQDRNQPQHF; cdr3_nt: TGTGCCAGCAGCCAAGACAGGAATCAGCCCCAGCATTTT
j_call: TRBJ2-2; v_call: TRBV7-2; d_call: -; clone_size: many; cdr3_aa: CASSLEGSSHGELFF; cdr3_nt: TGTGCCAGCAGTCTAGAGGGGTCGTCACACGGGGAGCTGTTTTTT